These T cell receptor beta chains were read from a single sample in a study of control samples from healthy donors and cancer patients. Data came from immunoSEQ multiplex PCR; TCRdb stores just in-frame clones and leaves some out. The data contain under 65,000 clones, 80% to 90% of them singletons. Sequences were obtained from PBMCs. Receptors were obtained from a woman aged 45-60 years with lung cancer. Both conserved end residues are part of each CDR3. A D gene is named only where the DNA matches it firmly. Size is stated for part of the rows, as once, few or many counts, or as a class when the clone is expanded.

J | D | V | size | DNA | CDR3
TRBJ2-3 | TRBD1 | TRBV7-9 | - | TGTGCCAGCAGCTCGGACAGGGGGCAAGGAGATACGCAGTATTTT | CASSSDRGQGDTQYF
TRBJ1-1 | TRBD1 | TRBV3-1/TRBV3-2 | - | TGTGCCAGCAGCCTCGCCAGGGGGCCAACTGAAGCTTTCTTT | CASSLARGPTEAFF
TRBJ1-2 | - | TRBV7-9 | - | TGTGCCAGCAGCTTGCGGAGCTCCTATGGCTACACCTTC | CASSLRSSYGYTF
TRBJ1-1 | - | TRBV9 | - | TGTGCCAGCAGCGTGAGGGGAAAGGGCACTGAAGCTTTCTTT | CASSVRGKGTEAFF
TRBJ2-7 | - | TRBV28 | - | TGTGCCAGCAGTCCCGGGGGGCCTTTGTACGAGCAGTACTTC | CASSPGGPLYEQYF
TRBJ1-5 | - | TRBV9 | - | TGTGCCAGCAGCGTAGGTCTGGGGCTCGGGCAGCCCCAGCATTTT | CASSVGLGLGQPQHF
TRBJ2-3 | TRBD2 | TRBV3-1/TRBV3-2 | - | TGTGCCAGCAGCCAATTTGCGGGGACTAACACAGATACGCAGTATTTT | CASSQFAGTNTDTQYF
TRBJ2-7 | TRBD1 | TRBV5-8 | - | TGTGCCAGCAGCTTAGAGGGGACAGGATTCTACGAGCAGTACTTC | CASSLEGTGFYEQYF
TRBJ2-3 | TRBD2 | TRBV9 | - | TGTGCCAGCAGCGTAGCTTTCGGCGGGGGGGCAGATACGCAGTATTTT | CASSVAFGGGADTQYF
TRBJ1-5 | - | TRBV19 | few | TGTGCCAGTAGAGGGGACGAGTATCAGCCCCAGCATTTT | CASRGDEYQPQHF
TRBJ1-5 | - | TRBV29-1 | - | TGCAGCGTTCGGTCGGGTGGTCAGCCCCAGCATTTT | CSVRSGGQPQHF
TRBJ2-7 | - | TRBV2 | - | TGTGCCATTCTGACAGGGGAGGGTTACGAGCAGTACTTC | CAILTGEGYEQYF
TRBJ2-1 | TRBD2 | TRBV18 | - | TGTGCCAGCTCATTTGTTCGTGCTGGGACTAGCGGGCTCCGAGAGGGATACAATGAGCAGTTCTTC | CASSFVRAGTSGLREGYNEQFF
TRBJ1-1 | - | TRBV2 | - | TGTGCCAGCAGTGAATCTCAAAACCGTTACACTGAAGCTTTCTTT | CASSESQNRYTEAFF
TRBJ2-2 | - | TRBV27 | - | TGTGCCAGCAGCTTAAGGGTCACCGGGGAGCTGTTTTTT | CASSLRVTGELFF
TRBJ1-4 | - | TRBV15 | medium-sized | TGTGCCACCAGCAGAGCCAATGAAAAACTGTTTTTT | CATSRANEKLFF
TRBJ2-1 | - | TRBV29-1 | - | TGCAGCGCGGGACCAGGGAATTACAATGAGCAGTTCTTC | CSAGPGNYNEQFF
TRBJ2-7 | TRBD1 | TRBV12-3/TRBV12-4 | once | TGTGCCAGCTCGACAGGGTACTACGAGCAGTACTTC | CASSTGYYEQYF
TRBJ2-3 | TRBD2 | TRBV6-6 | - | TGTGCCAGCAGTAGAGGACTAGCGGGGGGGCTTGATACGCAGTATTTT | CASSRGLAGGLDTQYF
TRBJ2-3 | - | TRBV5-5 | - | TGTGCCAGCAGCTTGCAGCCTCACCCGCAATCCTCCACAGATACGCAGTATTTT | CASSLQPHPQSSTDTQYF
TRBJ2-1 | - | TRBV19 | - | TGTGCCAGTAGTATGGGGGGCAGGGGAAGGGACAATGAGCAGTTCTTC | CASSMGGRGRDNEQFF
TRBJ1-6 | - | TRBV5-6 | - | TGTGCCAGCAGGAACAGGGTGAATAATTCACCCCTCCACTTT | CASRNRVNNSPLHF
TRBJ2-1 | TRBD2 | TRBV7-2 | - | TGTGCCAGCAGCTTAGTCCCTAGCGGGGGGGCCTCCTACAATGAGCAGTTCTTC | CASSLVPSGGASYNEQFF
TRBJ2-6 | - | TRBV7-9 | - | TGTGCCAGCAGCCAACGGACACCAGACTCTGGGGCCAACGTCCTGACTTTC | CASSQRTPDSGANVLTF
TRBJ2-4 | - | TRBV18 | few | TGTGCCAGCTCACCGCCAACCAAAAACATTCAGTACTTC | CASSPPTKNIQYF
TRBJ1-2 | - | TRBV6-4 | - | TGTGCCAGCAGTGAAAGTGGGCACGCTAACTATGGCTACACCTTC | CASSESGHANYGYTF
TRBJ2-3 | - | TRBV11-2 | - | TGTGCCAGCAGCTCGACATCGGGCAGACATACGCAGTATTTT | CASSSTSGRHTQYF
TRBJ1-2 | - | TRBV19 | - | TGTGCCAGTAGTATATCAGAGGGCTATGGCTACACCTTC | CASSISEGYGYTF
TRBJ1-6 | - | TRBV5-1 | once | TGCGCCAGCAGCTTGTCCCAGGTCTATAATTCACCCCTCCACTTT | CASSLSQVYNSPLHF
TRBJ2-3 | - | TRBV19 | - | TGTGCCAGTAGTATAGTTCGGAATGACCGCACAGATACGCAGTATTTT | CASSIVRNDRTDTQYF
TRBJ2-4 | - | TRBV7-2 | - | TGTGCCAGCAGCTTATCGCCTACCCTAGCCAAAAACATTCAGTACTTC | CASSLSPTLAKNIQYF
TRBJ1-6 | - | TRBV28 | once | TGTGCCAGCAGTTTATTCCCAGGACGGAGTACCCTCCACTTT | CASSLFPGRSTLHF
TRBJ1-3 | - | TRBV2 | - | TGTGCCAGCAGTGGTTTCTTCTTCTCTGGAAACACCATATATTTT | CASSGFFFSGNTIYF
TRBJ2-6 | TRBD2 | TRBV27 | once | TGTGCCAGCAGTTCGGGACTAGCGGGGTGGTTGGGGGCCAACGTCCTGACTTTC | CASSSGLAGWLGANVLTF
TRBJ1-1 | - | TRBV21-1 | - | TGTGCCAGCAGCCAGGGGAGCCCTTACACTGAAGCTTTCTTT | CASSQGSPYTEAFF
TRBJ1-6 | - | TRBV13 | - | TGTGCCAGCAGTACAGGGTCCTATAATTCACCCCTCCACTTT | CASSTGSYNSPLHF
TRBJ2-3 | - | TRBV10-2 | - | TGCGCCAGCAGCCCCACAGACACAGATACGCAGTATTTT | CASSPTDTDTQYF
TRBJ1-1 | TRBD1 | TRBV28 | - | TGTGCCAGCAGCCCCCTTTATACAGGGGGAATGAACACTGAAGCTTTCTTT | CASSPLYTGGMNTEAFF
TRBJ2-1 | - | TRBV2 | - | TGTGCCAGCACGTTCTACAATGAGCAGTTCTTC | CASTFYNEQFF
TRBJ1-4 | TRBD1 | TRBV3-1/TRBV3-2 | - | TGTGCCAGCAGAACCGGACAGGTTGACAAACTGTTTTTT | CASRTGQVDKLFF
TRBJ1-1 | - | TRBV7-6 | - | TGTGCCAGCAGCTTAGTAGGTGTCGGTGCCACTGAAGCTTTCTTT | CASSLVGVGATEAFF
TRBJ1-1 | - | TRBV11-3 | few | TGTGCCAGCAGCTTAGGTGGTAACACTGAAGCTTTCTTT | CASSLGGNTEAFF
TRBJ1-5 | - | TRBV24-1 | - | TGTGCCACCAGTGACCGGGATCCCCGAGGGGATCAGCCCCAGCATTTT | CATSDRDPRGDQPQHF
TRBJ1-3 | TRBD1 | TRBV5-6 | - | TGTGCCAGCAGTCGCAGGGGGTTTGGAAACACCATATATTTT | CASSRRGFGNTIYF
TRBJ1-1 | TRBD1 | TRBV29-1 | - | TGCAGCGTTGGGGGCCGGACAGGGGGATCCACTGAAGCTTTCTTT | CSVGGRTGGSTEAFF
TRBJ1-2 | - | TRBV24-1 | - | TGTGCCACCAGTGACGTCTCCTCTGGCTACACCTTC | CATSDVSSGYTF
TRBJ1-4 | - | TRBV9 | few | TGTGCCAGCAGCGTTCACGCAACTAATGAAAAACTGTTTTTT | CASSVHATNEKLFF
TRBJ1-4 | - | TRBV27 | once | TGTGCCAGCAGTTTAAAGGCAGACTACCTAAAACTGTTTTTT | CASSLKADYLKLFF
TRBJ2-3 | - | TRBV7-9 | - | TGTGCCAGCAGTCCTCCCTTACTAATGACTTCCTCTAGCACAGATACGCAGTATTTT | CASSPPLLMTSSSTDTQYF
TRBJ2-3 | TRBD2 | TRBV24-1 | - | TGTGCCACCAGTGATGTAATGACTAGCGGGGGGATCACAGATACGCAGTATTTT | CATSDVMTSGGITDTQYF
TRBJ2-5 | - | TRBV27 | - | TGTGCCAGCAGTTTGAGGGTGACGGGGAGCCTCCAAGAGACCCAGTACTTC | CASSLRVTGSLQETQYF
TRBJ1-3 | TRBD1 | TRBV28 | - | TGTGCCAGCTCGGGACAGGACACCTCTGGAAACACCATATATTTT | CASSGQDTSGNTIYF
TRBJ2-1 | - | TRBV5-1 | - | TGCGCCAGCAGCTTAGAGTATGGGTCTGGTTACAATGAGCAGTTCTTC | CASSLEYGSGYNEQFF
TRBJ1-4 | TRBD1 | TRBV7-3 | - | TGTGCCAGCAGTCTACAGGGGGGGACAACTAATGAAAAACTGTTTTTT | CASSLQGGTTNEKLFF
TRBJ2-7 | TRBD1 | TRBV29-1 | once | TGCAGCGCCAAGGGACAGGTCTACGAGCAGTACTTC | CSAKGQVYEQYF
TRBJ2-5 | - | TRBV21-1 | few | TGTGCCAGCAGCTGGCGTTGCGGAGCACAAGAGACCCAGTACTTC | CASSWRCGAQETQYF
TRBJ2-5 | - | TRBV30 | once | TGTGCCTGGAGTCAGGGGGGCGGGGGGACCCAGTACTTC | CAWSQGGGGTQYF